Below are 30 T cell receptor beta chains sequenced from a single sample in a study of blood T cell repertoires in COVID-19. Generated by immunoSEQ multiplex PCR, the TCRdb table keeps only in-frame clones and is missing some. This sample yields 80,000 to 100,000 clones, of which over 70% are seen a single time; about 4.2% belongs to the top ten. Sample: peripheral blood. The receptors derive from a man aged 55 to 70 with acute or convalescent COVID-19.

This clone was counted between two and nine times. The chain combines TRBV7-9 with TRBJ1-1, with 10 bases fitting TRBD1. V shed 5 bases, J shed 0 bases, and the junction held 12 bases outside the gene matches. Germline V gene sequence: CDR1 SEHNR, CDR2 FQNEAQ (reference sequence). The CDR3 covers 18 residues. The CDR3 loop is CASSPRTGGAGLNTEAFF. In nucleotides, the CDR3 is TGTGCCAGCAGCCCACGGACAGGGGGGGCTGGGTTGAACACTGAAGCTTTCTTT.

The chain is built from TRBV3-1 (or the pseudogene TRBV3-2) and TRBJ1-1; 7 bases fit TRBD1. The CDR3 is made up of 15 amino acids. Germline assignment: CDR1 LGHDT and CDR2 YNNKEL (reference sequence). J was trimmed by 2 bases and V by 4 bases; bases with no gene match: 7. The CDR3 DNA follows: TGTGCCAGCAGCCTGACAGGGAACTCCAACACTGAAGCTTTCTTT. It is translated as CASSLTGNSNTEAFF.

This clone was recorded a few times. The chain has TRBV4-1 and TRBJ2-1; weak D call: TRBD1 (6 bases). Germline V CDR1 and CDR2: MGHRA, YSYEKL. Trimming removed 0 bases from V and 0 bases from J, with 21 bases in between. CDR3 length: 20 amino acids. Written as DNA, the CDR3 is TGCGCCAGCAGCCAAGAGACTGGCAGGGGACGCGCAAACTCCTACAATGAGCAGTTCTTC. This translates into CASSQETGRGRANSYNEQFF.

This clone was observed at least ten times. This specimen includes other DNA sequences encoding the same CDR3. The V and J genes are TRBV19 and TRBJ1-5, with 11 bases aligning to TRBD1. Germline loops: CDR1 LNHDA, CDR2 SQIVND (reference sequence). The V segment lost 3 bases and the J segment 6 bases; nucleotides outside the gene matches: 1. The CDR3 consists of 14 residues. The CDR3 coding sequence is TGTGCCAGTAGTATCGGACAGGGGGCTCAGCCCCAGCATTTT. Protein: CASSIGQGAQPQHF.

The CDR3 region is CASGGAWDTQYF. The CDR3 coding sequence is TGTGCCAGTGGGGGGGCCTGGGATACGCAGTATTTT. This chain connects TRBV19 to TRBJ2-3; weak D call: TRBD2 (7 bases). The CDR3 has 12 residues. Germline lookup yields CDR1 LNHDA and CDR2 SQIVND (reference sequence). Trimming stripped 8 bases from V and 6 bases from J, with 12 bases between.

CDR3 in DNA: TGTGCCAGCAGCTACAGGACAGGGCACCAAGAGACCCAGTACTTC. This encodes CASSYRTGHQETQYF. The chain joins TRBV7-9 to TRBJ2-5, with 8 bases fitting TRBD1. The V segment lost 4 bases and the J segment 0 bases; nucleotides outside the gene matches: 4. The CDR3 extends over 15 amino acids. The germline V gene encodes CDR1 SEHNR and CDR2 FQNEAQ (reference sequence).

This chain connects TRBV27 to TRBJ1-5; 7 bases are a match to TRBD1. Germline V gives CDR1 MNHEY, CDR2 SMNVEV (reference sequence). CDR3 length: 15 residues. V was pared by 5 bases and J by 5 bases, with 9 bases of the junction left unmatched. The CDR3 spells CASSGGGGRDQPQHF. The CDR3 DNA sequence: TGTGCCAGCAGTGGAGGAGGGGGCAGGGATCAGCCCCAGCATTTT.

The chain couples TRBV25-1 to TRBJ2-5; tentative D call: TRBD2 (5 bases). This CDR3 spans 13 amino acids. Trimming removed 3 bases at V and 5 bases at J, with 10 bases between. In germline, CDR1 is MGHDK, CDR2 SYGVNS. The DNA of the CDR3 is TGTGCCAGCAGTGATGAGGGTTTGGAGACCCAGTACTTC. This translates into CASSDEGLETQYF.

The chain uses TRBV7-9 and TRBJ1-4; D is uncertain. CDR1 and CDR2 from the germline V gene are SEHNR and FQNEAQ (reference sequence). V lost 0 bases and J lost 0, with 8 bases in between. The CDR3 runs 16 residues. CDR3 sequence reads: CASSLAGTATNEKLFF. The CDR3 DNA is TGTGCCAGCAGCTTAGCCGGCACAGCAACTAATGAAAAACTGTTTTTT.

The chain couples TRBV12-5 to TRBJ2-1, with 7 bases aligning to TRBD1. CDR3 length equals 15 residues. CDR1 is LGHNT, CDR2 FRNRAP, per germline. The ends lost 6 bases at V and 0 bases at J; junction bases unmatched: 5. CDR3 amino acids: CASGPGQDSYNEQFF. CDR3 nucleotides: TGTGCTAGTGGACCCGGACAGGACTCCTACAATGAGCAGTTCTTC.

The V call is TRBV6-1, the J call TRBJ1-2; TRBD1 aligns across 7 bases. This CDR3 contains 14 residues. The germline V gene encodes CDR1 MNHNS and CDR2 SASEGT. V shed 5 bases and J 2 bases; nucleotides not matched to a gene: 5. The CDR3 sequence: CASSSTGNNYGYTF. The CDR3, as DNA: TGTGCCAGCAGTTCGACAGGGAACAACTATGGCTACACCTTC.

This chain connects TRBV6-1 to TRBJ1-2; D uncertain. The CDR3 loop spans 16 amino acids. In germline, CDR1 is MNHNS, CDR2 SASEGT. V gave up 0 bases and J gave up 2 bases, with 13 bases separating them. CDR3 residues: CASSEAGQHQNYGYTF. The DNA of the CDR3 is TGTGCCAGCAGTGAAGCGGGCCAGCACCAAAACTATGGCTACACCTTC.

The chain is built from TRBV27 and TRBJ2-7; D might be TRBD2 (6 bases). This CDR3 region has 12 residues. With 5 bases removed from V and 9 bases from J, the gap between germline ends came to 14 bases. Germline assignment: CDR1 MNHEY and CDR2 SMNVEV (reference sequence). CDR3 sequence reads: CASSTPGGGQYF. CDR3 DNA: TGTGCCAGCAGTACGCCCGGGGGAGGGCAGTACTTC.

The rearrangement links TRBV6-1 to TRBJ2-7; D might be TRBD1 (5 bases). Germline CDR1 MNHNS, CDR2 SASEGT. Trimming removed 3 bases at V and 0 bases at J, with 9 bases between. This CDR3 is 14 amino acids long. CDR3 bases: TGTGCCAGCAGTGAGAAGGGGTCCTCCTACGAGCAGTACTTC. This sequence encodes CASSEKGSSYEQYF.

A word on this clone: Distinct nucleotide sequences in the sample also encode this CDR3. The genes are TRBV7-2 and TRBJ1-1, with a weak D call TRBD1 (6 bases). V lost 5 bases to trimming and J lost 1 base, with 11 bases between them. Per the germline V gene, CDR1 is SGHTA and CDR2 is FQGNSA. The CDR3 spans 14 residues. CDR3 sequence reads: CASSPGQRNTEAFF. The CDR3 DNA is TGTGCCAGCAGCCCCGGACAGAGGAACACTGAAGCTTTCTTT. The full variable domain, rest sourced from reference TRBV7-2 and TRBJ1-1, is GAGVSQSPSNKVTEKGKDVELRCDPISGHTALYWYRQSLGQGLEFLIYFQGNSAPDKSGLPSDRFSAERTGGSVSTLTIQRTQQEDSAVYLCASSPGQRNTEAFFGQGTRLTVV.

The chain links TRBV14 to TRBJ2-1; tentative D call: TRBD2 (6 bases). The CDR3 has 13 residues. Between the trimmed V and J ends, which lost 4 bases and 11 bases, there was a span of 15 bases. CDR1 is SGHDN and CDR2 is FVKESK in the germline V gene. The CDR3 region is CASSLNPGLKQFF. DNA of the CDR3: TGTGCCAGCAGCCTGAACCCGGGACTCAAGCAGTTCTTC.

J is TRBJ1-6 and V is TRBV6-5, with D unresolved. This CDR3 is built from 12 residues. The V gene's germline CDR1 is MNHEY and CDR2 SVGAGI. V lost 4 bases and J 7 bases, leaving 5 bases between the germline ends. CDR3 DNA sequence: TGTGCCAGCAGTTTCCCGAATTCACCCCTCCACTTT. Amino acids: CASSFPNSPLHF.

The chain uses TRBV7-9 and TRBJ1-2; no firm D call. The CDR3 extends over 15 amino acids. V was pared by 0 bases and J by 6 bases, with 14 bases between. Germline CDR1 SEHNR, CDR2 FQNEAQ (reference sequence). The CDR3 spells CASSLAAGETHGYTF. Here the CDR3 DNA reads TGTGCCAGCAGCTTAGCGGCCGGGGAAACCCATGGCTACACCTTC.

V usage is TRBV7-8 and J usage is TRBJ1-2, with D maybe TRBD1 (5 bases). The germline V and J ends were trimmed by 5 bases and 4 bases, with 14 bases remaining between them. The CDR3 spans 14 residues. CDR1 SGHVS and CDR2 FQNEAQ come from the germline V gene. The CDR3 here is CASSLRQNIYGYTF. DNA for the CDR3: TGTGCCAGCAGCCTTCGACAGAATATCTATGGCTACACCTTC.

This clone was seen more than once but under ten times. V usage is TRBV19 and J usage is TRBJ2-1; TRBD2 agrees at 10 bases. This CDR3 has 16 residues. CDR1 LNHDA and CDR2 SQIVND come from the germline V gene (reference sequence). Trimming cost V 3 bases and J 7 bases; bases outside gene matches: 9. For the CDR3, the DNA is TGTGCCAGTAGTATTCCTAGCGGGAGCTTTCTGAATGAGCAGTTCTTC. This translates into CASSIPSGSFLNEQFF. Using reference TRBV19 and TRBJ2-1 for the parts outside the CDR3, the full variable domain is DGGITQSPKYLFRKEGQNVTLSCEQNLNHDAMYWYRQDPGQGLRLIYYSQIVNDFQKGDIAEGYSVSREKKESFPLTVTSAQKNPTAFYLCASSIPSGSFLNEQFFGPGTRLTVL.

The chain employs TRBV5-6 and TRBJ1-3; maybe TRBD1 (5 bases). V lost 6 bases, J lost 0 bases, and 16 bases lay in between. Germline V gene data show CDR1 as SGHDT and CDR2 as YYEEEE. This CDR3 has 16 residues. The CDR3 DNA follows: TGTGCCAGCAAACTCGGGGGATCATACTCTGGAAACACCATATATTTT. This translates into CASKLGGSYSGNTIYF. The complete variable domain, with remaining parts taken from reference TRBV5-6 and TRBJ1-3, reads DAGVTQSPTHLIKTRGQQVTLRCSPKSGHDTVSWYQQALGQGPQFIFQYYEEEERQRGNFPDRFSGHQFPNYSSELNVNALLLGDSALYLCASKLGGSYSGNTIYFGEGSWLTVV.

The chain recombines TRBV7-8 with TRBJ1-2, with D tentatively TRBD1 (6 bases). Germline values: CDR1 SGHVS, CDR2 FQNEAQ. Deletions cut 5 bases from V and 5 bases from J, with 12 bases between. The CDR3 is 13 amino acids. CDR3 bases: TGTGCCAGCAGCCCTCCCGGACAGTATGGCTACACCTTC. Translating it yields CASSPPGQYGYTF.

This clone came up a few times. The chain is built from TRBV19 and TRBJ1-5; tentatively, D is TRBD1 (6 bases). Germline CDR1 is LNHDA and CDR2 is SQIVND (reference sequence). The V end was cut by 6 bases, the J end by 1 base, with 16 bases between. This CDR3 is 16 amino acids long. This CDR3 reads CASSRGQIWSNQPQHF. In DNA form, the CDR3 reads TGTGCCAGTAGCCGAGGACAGATCTGGAGCAATCAGCCCCAGCATTTT.

The rearrangement uses TRBV3-1 (or the pseudogene TRBV3-2) and TRBJ2-7; TRBD2 agrees at 8 bases. The CDR3 spans 13 residues. After removal of 4 bases from V and 8 bases from J, the junction contained 7 bases not matched to a gene. Germline assignment: CDR1 LGHDT and CDR2 YNNKEL (reference sequence). As DNA, the CDR3 is TGTGCCAGCAGCCTCTCCGGGGGGGCTAAGCAGTACTTC. Its protein product is CASSLSGGAKQYF.

In this sample, this clone turned up many times. This chain connects TRBV11-3 to TRBJ2-7; D possibly corresponds to TRBD1 (5 bases). Per the germline V gene, CDR1 is SGHNT and CDR2 is YENEEA. The CDR3 spans 15 residues. V was cut by 3 bases and J by 1 base, with 13 bases left in between. The CDR3 spells CASSFGASPSYEQYF. The CDR3 DNA reads as TGTGCCAGCAGCTTTGGGGCCTCTCCGTCCTACGAGCAGTACTTC.

DNA of the CDR3: TGTGCCAGCGGGGGACTTGGGGGTAATTCACCCCTCCACTTT. Residues: CASGGLGGNSPLHF. This chain links TRBV28 with TRBJ1-6; possibly TRBD1 for D (5 bases). Germline assignment: CDR1 MDHEN and CDR2 SYDVKM. CDR3 size: 14 residues. The germline V and J ends were trimmed by 8 bases and 6 bases, with 14 bases remaining between them. Complete variable domain (other parts from reference TRBV28 and TRBJ1-6): DVKVTQSSRYLVKRTGEKVFLECVQDMDHENMFWYRQDPGLGLRLIYFSYDVKMKEKGDIPEGYSVSREKKERFSLILESASTNQTSMYLCASGGLGGNSPLHFGNGTRLTVT.

The J gene is TRBJ1-1, the V gene TRBV10-3; 10 positions agree with TRBD1. The CDR3 is 15 residues long. Germline V gene sequence: CDR1 ENHRY, CDR2 SYGVKD. J lost 6 bases, V lost 4 bases, and 8 bases had no gene match. CDR3 DNA: TGTGCCATCAGTGGACAGGGGGCGCGAGGCTCTGAAGCTTTCTTT. Protein: CAISGQGARGSEAFF.

The table lists this clone with a count of one. V gene TRBV7-2 combines with J gene TRBJ1-2, with 7 bases aligning to TRBD1. V lost 5 bases, J lost 5 bases, and 8 bases stayed unmatched. This CDR3 has 14 amino acids. The germline CDR1 and CDR2 sequences are SGHTA and FQGNSA. The DNA of the CDR3 is TGTGCCAGCAGCACCGAGGGGGCTGGATATGGCTACACCTTC. It codes for CASSTEGAGYGYTF.

This clone was observed a handful of times. V usage is TRBV7-9 and J usage is TRBJ2-7; D gene uncertain. This CDR3 has 13 amino acids. Germline CDR1 and CDR2: SEHNR and FQNEAQ (reference sequence). Deletions cut 5 bases from V and 3 bases from J, with 11 bases between. CDR3 nucleotide sequence: TGTGCCAGCAGCGACTCTGAGGACTACGAGCAGTACTTC. Translated: CASSDSEDYEQYF. The full variable domain, rest sourced from reference TRBV7-9 and TRBJ2-7, is DTGVSQNPRHKITKRGQNVTFRCDPISEHNRLYWYRQTLGQGPEFLTYFQNEAQLEKSRLLSDRFSAERPKGSFSTLEIQRTEQGDSAMYLCASSDSEDYEQYFGPGTRLTVT.

The chain combines TRBV7-9 with TRBJ2-1, with 9 nucleotides matching TRBD2. Per germline, CDR1 SEHNR and CDR2 FQNEAQ (reference sequence). Losses at the gene ends were 5 bases for V and 0 bases for J; bases not matched to a gene: 8. The CDR3 extends over 17 amino acids. In DNA form, the CDR3 reads TGTGCCAGCAGCCTTATCCGACTAGCGGACTCCTACAATGAGCAGTTCTTC. Its translation: CASSLIRLADSYNEQFF.